Below are 28 T cell receptor beta chains sequenced from a single sample in a study of blood T cells in healthy people across ages. Alongside a J-beta primer mix, a sample-barcoded 5' primer served in a second PCR lasting roughly 6 to 11 cycles. TCRdb called the 5' RACE reads again in MiXCR, with one record for every CDR3 protein. The sample has about 1.4 million distinct CDR3 sequences, around 59% seen once. Sequencing used blood. Every receptor here comes from a man aged 18 to 30 in good health.

This clonotype was observed at least ten times. The chain combines TRBV29-1 with TRBJ1-2; no clear D gene. This CDR3 is built from 9 residues. Between the trimmed V and J ends, which lost 0 bases and 7 bases, there was a span of 0 bases. In germline, CDR1 is SQVTM, CDR2 ANQGSEA. The CDR3 loop is CSVEDGYTF. The CDR3 nucleotides read TGCAGCGTTGAAGATGGCTACACCTTC.

This chain uses TRBV4-1 with TRBJ1-2, with 7 bases aligning to TRBD1. Germline V gives CDR1 MGHRA, CDR2 YSYEKL. The length of the CDR3 is 16 residues. V lost 4 bases to trimming and J lost 6 bases; unmatched junction nucleotides: 14. In DNA, the CDR3 is TGCGCCAGCAGCCTAGAACCGACAGGGCGGGCCAATGGCTACACCTTC. Its translation: CASSLEPTGRANGYTF.

V gene TRBV7-2 combines with J gene TRBJ2-3, with 9 bases aligning to TRBD2. The germline V gene encodes CDR1 SGHTA and CDR2 FQGNSA. Trimming took 7 bases from V and 2 from J; bases not matched to a gene: 4. This CDR3 spans 14 amino acids. The CDR3 DNA reads TGTGCCAGCACTAGCGGGGTTATCACAGATACGCAGTATTTT. Protein: CASTSGVITDTQYF.

The rearrangement joins TRBV12-5 to TRBJ2-3; weak D call: TRBD1 (6 bases). CDR3 size: 16 residues. CDR1 LGHNT and CDR2 FRNRAP come from the germline V gene. V was trimmed by 0 bases and J by 4 bases, leaving 14 bases between them. The CDR3 protein is CASGLVLGQVADTQYF. For the CDR3, the DNA is TGTGCTAGTGGTTTGGTACTGGGACAAGTGGCAGATACGCAGTATTTT.

This clonotype was counted only a few times. V is TRBV7-2 and J is TRBJ2-5, with a weak D call TRBD2 (6 bases). With 1 base removed from V and 2 bases from J, the gap between germline ends came to 14 bases. Germline CDR1 reads SGHTA; CDR2 reads FQGNSA. The CDR3 extends over 16 amino acids. In nucleotides, the CDR3 is TGTGCCAGCAGCTTAGAGACAGCTAGCGAACAAGAGACCCAGTACTTC. Its translation: CASSLETASEQETQYF. The complete variable domain, with remaining parts taken from reference TRBV7-2 and TRBJ2-5, reads GAGVSQSPSNKVTEKGKDVELRCDPISGHTALYWYRQSLGQGLEFLIYFQGNSAPDKSGLPSDRFSAERTGGSVSTLTIQRTQQEDSAVYLCASSLETASEQETQYFGPGTRLLVL.

The genes are TRBV11-1 and TRBJ2-7; maybe TRBD2 (7 bases). The DNA end is a closer match to TRBJ2-5, so the J assignment may be wrong. The germline gives CDR1 SGHAT, CDR2 FQDESV (reference sequence). The CDR3 has 16 amino acids. The CDR3 is CASSLEGVGGGETQYF. CDR3 nucleotides: TGTGCCAGCAGCTTAGAAGGTGTAGGGGGGGGAGAGACCCAGTACTTC.

The chain recombines TRBV5-5 with TRBJ1-5; D perhaps matches TRBD1 (5 bases). Looked up from germline, CDR1 is SGHKS and CDR2 is YYEKEE (reference sequence). With 4 bases removed from V and 0 bases from J, the gap between germline ends came to 14 bases. This CDR3 is built from 16 residues. CDR3 DNA sequence: TGTGCCAGCAGCCCGGGGGACGGAATTAGCAATCAGCCCCAGCATTTT. Amino acids: CASSPGDGISNQPQHF.

V and J are TRBV20-1 and TRBJ1-2, with unresolved D. The germline V gene has CDR1 DFQATT and CDR2 SNEGSKA (reference sequence). V lost 0 bases and J 5 bases, leaving 16 bases between the germline ends. This CDR3 has 15 amino acids. The CDR3 region is CSARDLLALGYGYTF. DNA for the CDR3: TGCAGTGCTAGAGACCTCCTTGCCCTGGGGTATGGCTACACCTTC.

The genes are TRBV6-1 and TRBJ2-3; D could derive from TRBD1 or TRBD2 (6 bases each). This CDR3 has 18 amino acids. Germline CDR1 reads MNHNS; CDR2 reads SASEGT. With 3 bases removed from V and 4 bases from J, the gap between germline ends came to 23 bases. The CDR3 protein is CASSDAFLGRRGADTQYF. The CDR3, as DNA: TGTGCCAGCAGTGATGCTTTTTTGGGCCGGAGGGGGGCAGATACGCAGTATTTT.

The chain has TRBV7-2 and TRBJ2-7; D is perhaps TRBD2 (6 bases). TRBJ2-5 explains the end of the DNA better; the J call may be wrong. Per germline, CDR1 SGHTA and CDR2 FQGNSA. The CDR3 is 13 residues long. In nucleotides, the CDR3 is TGTGCCAGCAGCTTCACCTCCGGGGGGACCCAGTACTTC. This sequence encodes CASSFTSGGTQYF.

This clonotype was recorded a few times. The gene calls are TRBV6-5 and TRBJ2-7; the D gene is possibly TRBD1 (5 bases). This CDR3 spans 15 amino acids. V lost 3 bases and J lost 5, with 17 bases in between. Germline values: CDR1 MNHEY, CDR2 SVGAGI. The CDR3 coding sequence is TGTGCCAGCAGTTATCACAACCCGGACATCGACGAGCAGTACTTC. The encoded protein is CASSYHNPDIDEQYF.

The rearrangement links TRBV20-1 to TRBJ2-5; D possibly corresponds to TRBD2 (5 bases). CDR3 length: 15 residues. Germline CDR1 is DFQATT and CDR2 is SNEGSKA (reference sequence). The germline V and J ends were trimmed by 6 bases and 11 bases, with 28 bases remaining between them. CDR3: CSAIPSTFPKEEQYF. In DNA form, the CDR3 reads TGCAGTGCCATCCCTTCGACTTTTCCGAAGGAGGAGCAGTACTTC.

The chain carries TRBV29-1 and TRBJ2-1; possibly TRBD1 for D (5 bases). This CDR3 comprises 14 residues. Germline V lookup: CDR1 SQVTM, CDR2 ANQGSEA. Trimming removed 4 bases from V and 0 bases from J, with 10 bases in between. The CDR3 nucleotides read TGCAGCGTTGGGGGCTTCAGCTCCTACAATGAGCAGTTCTTC. As protein: CSVGGFSSYNEQFF.

Of note for this clonotype: One junction end disagrees with the germline gene, perhaps due to a read error. This chain joins TRBV2 and TRBJ2-4; 7 nucleotides match TRBD2. The J call may be wrong; the DNA end is better matched by TRBJ2-7. The germline gives CDR1 SNHLY, CDR2 FYNNEI. The CDR3 has 13 amino acids. Here the CDR3 DNA reads TGTACCAGCAGTGAAATTGGGGGGGGCGAGCAGTACTTC. Residues: CTSSEIGGGEQYF.

This clonotype was detected once. This chain joins TRBV7-8 and TRBJ1-1; no firm D call. There are 14 residues in the CDR3. Deletions cut 1 base from V and 4 bases from J, with 10 bases between. Per germline, CDR1 SGHVS and CDR2 FQNEAQ. The CDR3 DNA sequence: TGTGCCAGCAGCTTAGGGGGTTTAGTCACTGAAGCTTTCTTT. Protein: CASSLGGLVTEAFF.

The chain couples TRBV27 to TRBJ2-4; D not certain. Judging by the DNA end, TRBJ2-7 fits better; the J call may be wrong. CDR1 is MNHEY, CDR2 SMNVEV, per germline (reference sequence). The CDR3 is 14 amino acids. The CDR3 protein is CASSPLGSGYEQYF. For the CDR3, the DNA is TGTGCCAGCAGCCCCCTAGGGTCAGGATACGAGCAGTACTTC.

The chain links TRBV4-1 to TRBJ2-6; no clear D gene. V lost 4 bases and J lost 0, with 10 bases in between. The CDR3 length is 16 residues. Germline CDR1 reads MGHRA; CDR2 reads YSYEKL. CDR3 nucleotides: TGCGCCAGCAGCCGGCTGTGGGACTCTGGGGCCAACGTCCTGACTTTC. It translates to CASSRLWDSGANVLTF.

This clonotype was counted a few times. The V and J genes are TRBV4-2 and TRBJ2-1, with 8 bases aligning to TRBD2. The CDR3 covers 15 residues. Germline assignment: CDR1 LGHNA and CDR2 YNFKEQ. Trimming at V came to 0 bases and at J to 6 bases, leaving 4 bases not matched to a gene. In DNA form, the CDR3 reads TGTGCCAGCAGCCAAGAATCGGGAGGGATCAATGAGCAGTTCTTC. This sequence encodes CASSQESGGINEQFF.

CDR3 DNA: TGTGCCAGCACCCCGCCTAGTAAACAAGAGACCCAGTACTTC. Translated: CASTPPSKQETQYF. The genes are TRBV12-3 or TRBV12-4 and TRBJ2-5; D gene ambiguous. V was shortened by 7 bases and J by 2 bases, with 14 bases between the two germline ends. The CDR3 covers 14 residues.

The chain combines TRBV6-1 with TRBJ1-6; D is ambiguous. Trimming took off 2 bases at V and 0 bases at J, with 8 bases between the two ends. CDR1 MNHNS and CDR2 SASEGT come from the germline V gene. This CDR3 is 16 amino acids long. This chain's CDR3 is CASSESRSSYNSPLHF. CDR3 nucleotide sequence: TGTGCCAGCAGTGAAAGCAGGAGCTCCTATAATTCACCCCTCCACTTT.

The V and J genes are TRBV13 and TRBJ1-6; possible D gene TRBD1, 5 bases. The CDR3 length is 11 residues. In germline, CDR1 is PRHDT, CDR2 FYEKMQ (reference sequence). The V gene lost 5 bases and the J gene lost 15 bases, with 11 bases spanning the gap. CDR3 nucleotide sequence: TGTGCCAGCAGCCTCCAGGGAGACCTCCACTTT. Translation gives CASSLQGDLHF.

This clonotype has just one count. The chain combines TRBV4-1 with TRBJ2-1; tentative D call: TRBD2 (6 bases). The CDR3 is 14 residues long. V was trimmed by 4 bases and J by 5 bases, leaving 12 bases between them. CDR1 is MGHRA and CDR2 is YSYEKL in the germline V gene. CDR3 amino acids: CASSLRGWDNEQFF. In DNA form, the CDR3 reads TGCGCCAGCAGCCTGCGGGGTTGGGACAATGAGCAGTTCTTC.

The chain uses TRBV15 and TRBJ2-1, with 9 bases lining up with TRBD2. The CDR3 runs to 14 residues. CDR1 and CDR2 (germline): LNHNV, YYDKDF (reference sequence). Trimming removed 1 base from V and 6 bases from J; junction bases left unmatched: 1. The CDR3, as DNA: TGTGCCACCAGCAGAGGTAGCGGGAGCAATGAGCAGTTCTTC. It yields the protein CATSRGSGSNEQFF. The complete variable domain, with remaining parts taken from reference TRBV15 and TRBJ2-1, reads DAMVIQNPRYQVTQFGKPVTLSCSQTLNHNVMYWYQQKSSQAPKLLFHYYDKDFNNEADTPDNFQSRRPNTSFCFLDIRSPGLGDTAMYLCATSRGSGSNEQFFGPGTRLTVL.

Points on this clonotype: This CDR3 fails to terminate in the conserved phenylalanine or tryptophan, so it likely reflects a read error. V and J are TRBV11-1 and TRBJ2-1; possibly TRBD2 for D (6 bases). The CDR3 runs 14 residues. Germline V gene sequence: CDR1 SGHAT, CDR2 FQDESV (reference sequence). Trimming stripped 5 bases from V and 9 bases from J, with 17 bases between. CDR3 in amino acids: CASSVRLVDGEQFY. DNA of the CDR3: TGTGCCAGCAGCGTTCGACTAGTGGACGGTGAGCAGTTCTAC.

A few counts support this clonotype. V usage is TRBV12-3 or TRBV12-4 and J usage is TRBJ2-3; no clear D. Trimming pared 0 bases from V and 8 bases from J, leaving 3 bases between. This CDR3 has 11 amino acids. The CDR3 region has the DNA TGTGCCAGCAGTTTAGCAGCTACGCAGTATTTT. Protein: CASSLAATQYF.

This clonotype was observed many times. This rearrangement joins TRBV20-1 to TRBJ1-6; weak D call: TRBD1 (5 bases). With 4 bases removed from V and 5 bases from J, the gap between germline ends came to 21 bases. The germline V gene encodes CDR1 DFQATT and CDR2 SNEGSKA (reference sequence). The length of the CDR3 is 17 residues. The CDR3 spells CSAIRGAGIANNSPLHF. CDR3 DNA: TGCAGTGCTATTCGGGGCGCGGGGATCGCCAATAATTCACCCCTCCACTTT.

This rearrangement joins TRBV7-9 to TRBJ1-2; D is uncertain. CDR1 SEHNR and CDR2 FQNEAQ come from the germline V gene (reference sequence). CDR3 length equals 14 residues. V was shortened by 1 base and J by 4 bases, with 10 bases between the two germline ends. CDR3 sequence: CASSLDRFSYGYTF. CDR3 coding DNA: TGTGCCAGCAGCTTAGACAGATTTTCCTATGGCTACACCTTC.

This clonotype was picked up a small number of times. This CDR3 reads CSARDVAASGAEQYF. In DNA, the CDR3 is TGCAGTGCTAGAGATGTAGCGGCTAGCGGGGCCGAGCAGTACTTC. The chain has TRBV20-1 and TRBJ2-7, with TRBD2 matching 9 bases. CDR3 length equals 15 residues. J lost 6 bases, V lost 0 bases, and 9 bases had no gene match. From germline, CDR1 is DFQATT and CDR2 SNEGSKA (reference sequence).